What follows are 28 T cell receptor beta chains derived from one specimen sequenced in a study of long-term antiretroviral therapy in people with HIV. Version v3.0 of the immunoSEQ assay was performed at survey level. Produced via immunoSEQ multiplex PCR; TCRdb's table is partial and in-frame only. The sample lists about 42,000 clones; roughly 86% were seen once. The sample consisted of unsorted PBMCs, taken 0.1 years before starting antiretroviral therapy. The source is a woman aged 45-65 years with HIV.

The genes are TRBV27 and TRBJ2-2; D is undetermined. Trimming cost V 3 bases and J 4 bases, with 3 bases left between them. Germline CDR1 is MNHEY and CDR2 is SMNVEV (reference sequence). The CDR3 length is 12 residues. Here the CDR3 DNA reads TGTGCCAGCAGTTTTATCACCGGGGAGCTGTTTTTT. It yields the protein CASSFITGELFF.

This chain joins TRBV6-1 and TRBJ1-2; D gene unclear. Deletions cut 5 bases from V and 0 bases from J, with 13 bases between. The germline CDR1 and CDR2 sequences are MNHNS and SASEGT. This CDR3 spans 15 amino acids. The CDR3 DNA reads TGTGCCAGCAGTCCAACGTTGGCCTCTAACTATGGCTACACCTTC. The encoded protein is CASSPTLASNYGYTF.

The chain has TRBV4-2 and TRBJ2-6, with a weak D call TRBD1 (6 bases). The CDR3 is 16 residues long. Germline lookup yields CDR1 LGHNA and CDR2 YNFKEQ. Trimming shortened V by 4 bases and J by 0 bases, and 10 bases separated the two germline ends. CDR3 loop: CASSRYRASGANVLTF. CDR3 coding DNA: TGTGCCAGCAGCCGTTACAGGGCCTCTGGGGCCAACGTCCTGACTTTC.

J is TRBJ1-5 and V is TRBV9; TRBD1 agrees at 11 bases. The CDR3 length is 16 residues. Germline V gene sequence: CDR1 SGDLS, CDR2 YYNGEE. Unmatched junction bases numbered 4, after V lost 4 bases and J lost 1 base. The CDR3 DNA reads TGTGCCAGCAGCCCGGGGACAGGGGGAAGCAATCAGCCCCAGCATTTT. Its translation: CASSPGTGGSNQPQHF.

V and J are TRBV6-1 and TRBJ1-1, with TRBD1 matching over 11 bases. After removal of 6 bases from V and 6 bases from J, the junction contained 3 bases not matched to a gene. The germline CDR1 and CDR2 sequences are MNHNS and SASEGT. The CDR3 length is 13 residues. The CDR3, as DNA: TGTGCCAGCAGGGACAGGGGGCGACCTGAAGCTTTCTTT. Translated, it gives CASRDRGRPEAFF.

The chain is built from TRBV21-1 and TRBJ2-7; the table's TRBD2 call for D was not verified on the DNA. TRBV21-1 is assigned pseudogene status. This CDR3 has 14 residues. DNA for the CDR3: TGTGCCAGCCCGGGACTAGACTGGGTGTACGAGCAGTACTTC. Residues: CASPGLDWVYEQYF.

This chain links TRBV7-9 with TRBJ1-1; no firm D call. From germline, CDR1 is SEHNR and CDR2 FQNEAQ (reference sequence). V was trimmed by 3 bases and J by 0 bases, leaving 8 bases between them. CDR3 length: 14 amino acids. The CDR3 region is CASSFIRMNTEAFF. For the CDR3, the DNA is TGTGCCAGCAGCTTTATTCGCATGAACACTGAAGCTTTCTTT.

The J gene is TRBJ1-2, the V gene TRBV2; D is unclear. Germline V CDR1 and CDR2: SNHLY, FYNNEI. The length of the CDR3 is 14 residues. The germline V and J ends were trimmed by 1 base and 5 bases, with 11 bases remaining between them. CDR3: CASSEDPRWYGYTF. The CDR3 nucleotides read TGTGCCAGCAGTGAAGATCCAAGGTGGTATGGCTACACCTTC. Full variable domain (remainder filled in from reference TRBV2 and TRBJ1-2): EPEVTQTPSHQVTQMGQEVILRCVPISNHLYFYWYRQILGQKVEFLVSFYNNEISEKSEIFDDQFSVERPDGSNFTLKIRSTKLEDSAMYFCASSEDPRWYGYTFGSGTRLTVV.

There are a few counts of this clone. The gene calls are TRBV2 and TRBJ2-2; D gene ambiguous. The CDR3 loop spans 13 amino acids. Germline lookup yields CDR1 SNHLY and CDR2 FYNNEI. Trimming removed 3 bases at V and 3 bases at J, with 5 bases between. In nucleotides, the CDR3 is TGTGCCAGCAGTGACCAGTACACCGGGGAGCTGTTTTTT. Protein: CASSDQYTGELFF.

The chain has TRBV4-1 and TRBJ2-2, with 10 bases that match TRBD1. V trimming: 3 bases; J trimming: 6 bases; junction bases outside the gene matches: 4. Germline loops: CDR1 MGHRA, CDR2 YSYEKL. This CDR3 has 15 residues. The DNA of the CDR3 is TGCGCCAGCAGCCAGGGACAGGGGACCGCCGGGGAGCTGTTTTTT. It yields the protein CASSQGQGTAGELFF.

The chain employs TRBV7-2 and TRBJ2-1; 15 bases are shared with TRBD2. The V segment lost 10 bases and the J segment 9 bases; nucleotides outside the gene matches: 10. CDR3 size: 15 residues. Looked up from germline, CDR1 is SGHTA and CDR2 is FQGNSA. CDR3 loop: CATSGLAGGKGEQFF. DNA for the CDR3: TGTGCCACCTCGGGACTAGCGGGGGGTAAGGGTGAGCAGTTCTTC. The whole variable domain, filled in from reference TRBV7-2 and TRBJ2-1, reads GAGVSQSPSNKVTEKGKDVELRCDPISGHTALYWYRQSLGQGLEFLIYFQGNSAPDKSGLPSDRFSAERTGGSVSTLTIQRTQQEDSAVYLCATSGLAGGKGEQFFGPGTRLTVL.

The genes are TRBV4-1 and TRBJ1-6, with D perhaps TRBD1 (6 bases). CDR1 MGHRA and CDR2 YSYEKL come from the germline V gene. With 1 base removed from V and 9 bases from J, the gap between germline ends came to 22 bases. The CDR3 runs 18 residues. Here the CDR3 reads CASSQARTPGTFGSPLHF. In DNA form, the CDR3 reads TGCGCCAGCAGCCAAGCAAGAACCCCCGGGACATTCGGTTCACCCCTCCACTTT.

The chain uses TRBV7-6 and TRBJ1-3; perhaps TRBD1 as D (6 bases). V lost 5 bases, J lost 4 bases, and 12 bases lay in between. This CDR3 has 14 residues. Germline V CDR1 and CDR2: SGHVS, FNYEAQ. CDR3 DNA: TGTGCCAGCAGCCCCACAGGGACCGGAAACACCATATATTTT. Its translation is CASSPTGTGNTIYF.

The DNA for the CDR3 is TGTGCCAGCAGCTTAGAACCCCGTTTGGGGGGTCCCTACAATGAGCAGTTCTTC. Amino acids: CASSLEPRLGGPYNEQFF. V usage is TRBV11-2 and J usage is TRBJ2-1, with D perhaps matching TRBD2 (6 bases). Germline values: CDR1 SGHAT, CDR2 FQNNGV. The V end lost 0 bases, the J end lost 2 bases, and 17 bases lay between the germline ends. The CDR3 length is 18 residues.

The rearrangement uses TRBV7-2 and TRBJ2-7; 13 bases are a match to TRBD2. With 5 bases clipped from V and 2 bases from J, the junction kept 6 bases outside the gene matches. This CDR3 is built from 16 residues. Germline V gene data show CDR1 as SGHTA and CDR2 as FQGNSA. Here the CDR3 reads CASSTDGTSGTYEQYF. For the CDR3, the DNA is TGTGCCAGCAGCACTGACGGGACTAGCGGGACCTACGAGCAGTACTTC.

This clone has a single count. The V and J genes are TRBV4-2 and TRBJ2-3; D is unclear. The V and J ends lost 2 bases and 3 bases respectively, with 12 bases between them. This CDR3 is built from 15 residues. Germline CDR1 LGHNA, CDR2 YNFKEQ. The CDR3 sequence: CASSQTPGRTDTQYF. CDR3 DNA sequence: TGTGCCAGCAGCCAAACCCCCGGACGGACAGATACGCAGTATTTT.

This chain uses TRBV29-1 with TRBJ1-2; tentative D call: TRBD1 (5 bases). Trimming took 0 bases from V and 4 from J, leaving 18 bases between them. The CDR3 runs to 16 residues. CDR1 is SQVTM and CDR2 is ANQGSEA in the germline V gene. CDR3 in amino acids: CSVEEEGHDPGYGYTF. The CDR3 nucleotides are TGCAGCGTTGAAGAGGAAGGACACGACCCGGGCTATGGCTACACCTTC.

The V gene is TRBV9, the J gene TRBJ1-3; a weak D match, TRBD1 (5 bases). This CDR3 comprises 16 residues. Germline V lookup: CDR1 SGDLS, CDR2 YYNGEE. V was trimmed by 3 bases and J by 3 bases, leaving 16 bases between them. The CDR3 loop is CASSERVGAGGNTIYF. The CDR3 DNA sequence: TGTGCCAGCAGCGAGCGCGTTGGGGCTGGTGGAAACACCATATATTTT.

This sequence joins TRBV2 and TRBJ2-7; 7 bases align to TRBD1. V lost 4 bases to trimming and J lost 5 bases; unmatched junction nucleotides: 5. The CDR3 is 13 amino acids. CDR1 is SNHLY, CDR2 FYNNEI, per germline. The CDR3 nucleotides are TGTGCCAGCAGTGGGGGACAGCGTGACGAGCAGTACTTC. Translated: CASSGGQRDEQYF.

DNA of the CDR3: TGTGCCAGGGACAGGGACGATGGCTACACCTTC. It is translated as CARDRDDGYTF. The chain combines TRBV21-1 with TRBJ1-2; the table's TRBD1 call for D was not verified on the DNA. TRBV21-1 is a known pseudogene. CDR3 size: 11 residues.

CDR3 sequence reads: CASSAGPGQGYSPLHF. Here the CDR3 DNA reads TGTGCCAGCAGCGCTGGACCGGGACAGGGATATTCACCCCTCCACTTT. This rearrangement joins TRBV9 to TRBJ1-6, with 9 bases fitting TRBD1. The length of the CDR3 is 16 residues. After removal of 3 bases from V and 8 bases from J, the junction contained 9 bases not matched to a gene. Germline V gene data show CDR1 as SGDLS and CDR2 as YYNGEE.

J is TRBJ2-1 and V is TRBV7-3; 7 bases match TRBD2. The CDR3 has 13 residues. Per germline, CDR1 SGHTA and CDR2 FQGTGA. V was pared by 4 bases and J by 9 bases, with 6 bases of the junction left unmatched. CDR3 DNA sequence: TGTGCCAGCAGCTCTTCCGGGGAGGGTGAGCAGTTCTTC. Amino acid sequence: CASSSSGEGEQFF.

The chain carries TRBV9 and TRBJ1-2; D perhaps matches TRBD1 (5 bases). Germline lookup yields CDR1 SGDLS and CDR2 YYNGEE. V was shortened by 3 bases and J by 3 bases, with 21 bases between the two germline ends. The CDR3 sequence is 17 residues long. DNA for the CDR3: TGTGCCAGCAGCGCCCCTTCGGGACTGACATCTTACTATGGCTACACCTTC. The encoded protein is CASSAPSGLTSYYGYTF.

This clone has a single count. The rearrangement links TRBV14 to TRBJ2-2; D gene ambiguous. This CDR3 spans 15 amino acids. V dropped 0 bases and J dropped 1 base, with 6 bases sitting between them. Germline V lookup: CDR1 SGHDN, CDR2 FVKESK. CDR3 protein: CASSQDEGNTGELFF. CDR3 DNA sequence: TGTGCCAGCAGCCAAGATGAAGGGAACACCGGGGAGCTGTTTTTT.

J is TRBJ1-1 and V is TRBV29-1; unclear D gene. The CDR3 length is 11 residues. Germline CDR1 and CDR2: SQVTM and ANQGSEA. V lost 4 bases and J 3 bases, leaving 6 bases between the germline ends. The CDR3 DNA reads as TGCAGCGTTGCGGCGGACACTGAAGCTTTCTTT. This encodes CSVAADTEAFF.

This clone was picked up a small number of times. V and J are TRBV7-9 and TRBJ1-6; 11 bases are shared with TRBD1. Germline V gives CDR1 SEHNR, CDR2 FQNEAQ (reference sequence). The junction had 2 bases not matched to a gene; V was cut back by 5 bases and J by 8 bases. There are 14 residues in the CDR3. This CDR3 is CASSPGQGDSPLHF. DNA of the CDR3: TGTGCCAGCAGCCCGGGACAGGGGGATTCACCCCTCCACTTT.

The V call is TRBV5-1, the J call TRBJ2-3; no definite D call. Germline V lookup: CDR1 SGHRS, CDR2 YFSETQ. Trimming removed 4 bases from V and 0 bases from J, with 15 bases in between. This CDR3 has 16 residues. This CDR3 reads CASSESGPLSTDTQYF. Here the CDR3 DNA reads TGCGCCAGCAGCGAATCCGGGCCTTTAAGCACAGATACGCAGTATTTT.

This chain joins TRBV25-1 and TRBJ2-2; D perhaps matches TRBD2 (6 bases). This CDR3 spans 11 amino acids. CDR1 and CDR2 (germline): MGHDK, SYGVNS. This chain's CDR3 is CGTEGPGELFF. The CDR3 nucleotides are TGTGGCACGGAGGGGCCCGGGGAGCTGTTTTTT.